The 10 T cell receptor beta chains listed next were all sequenced from one sample in a study of OX40 agonist ivuxolimab in advanced cancers. Libraries were prepared by immunoSEQ multiplex PCR; TCRdb keeps only in-frame clonotypes and omits some of them. The table shows roughly 87,000 clones, with roughly 90% occurring only once. Sequencing used CD4+ or CD8+ T cells sorted from blood, obtained in a trial of the OX40 agonist ivuxolimab. The receptors were gathered from an adult with an advanced solid tumor such as melanoma, head and neck, liver or kidney cancer.

This clone was seen once. The rearrangement uses TRBV2 and TRBJ1-3; D is uncertain. Between the trimmed V and J ends, which lost 6 bases and 3 bases, there was a span of 12 bases. The CDR3 length is 14 residues. Looked up from germline, CDR1 is SNHLY and CDR2 is FYNNEI. The CDR3 DNA sequence: TGTGCCAGCAGCCCTAAACTGGATGGAAACACCATATATTTT. Protein product: CASSPKLDGNTIYF.

This clone was picked up one time. The rearrangement uses TRBV7-9 and TRBJ2-7; TRBD1 aligns across 7 bases. Unmatched junction bases numbered 5, after V lost 4 bases and J lost 5 bases. The CDR3 totals 13 residues. Germline V gene data show CDR1 as SEHNR and CDR2 as FQNEAQ (reference sequence). DNA for the CDR3: TGTGCCAGCAGCTCGGGACAGTTCGACGAGCAGTACTTC. Its translation is CASSSGQFDEQYF.

This chain uses TRBV29-1 with TRBJ2-1; TRBD1 aligns across 8 bases. Losses at the gene ends were 4 bases for V and 1 base for J; bases not matched to a gene: 3. This CDR3 is 14 amino acids long. Germline V gives CDR1 SQVTM, CDR2 ANQGSEA. CDR3 DNA sequence: TGCAGCGTTGCCGGGACAGGTTCCTACAATGAGCAGTTCTTC. It encodes CSVAGTGSYNEQFF.

The CDR3 loop is CSVEPHGQGGYEQYF. CDR3 nucleotides: TGCAGCGTTGAACCCCACGGACAGGGAGGCTACGAGCAGTACTTC. V usage is TRBV29-1 and J usage is TRBJ2-7; 8 nucleotides line up with TRBD1. This CDR3 has 15 residues. CDR1 is SQVTM, CDR2 ANQGSEA, per germline. The V segment lost 2 bases and the J segment 3 bases; nucleotides outside the gene matches: 9.

J is TRBJ1-2 and V is TRBV20-1; D is uncertain. V was shortened by 6 bases and J by 8 bases, with 13 bases between the two germline ends. The germline V gene encodes CDR1 DFQATT and CDR2 SNEGSKA (reference sequence). CDR3 length: 11 amino acids. This CDR3 reads CSARTGNGYTF. CDR3 DNA sequence: TGCAGTGCCCGGACCGGGAACGGCTACACCTTC.

The chain employs TRBV25-1 and TRBJ2-2, with 10 bases matching TRBD1. The CDR3 has 13 amino acids. With 8 bases clipped from V and 6 bases from J, the junction kept 3 bases outside the gene matches. CDR1 is MGHDK, CDR2 SYGVNS, per germline. In nucleotides, the CDR3 is TGTGCCAGCGCGGACAGGGGGTCCGGGGAGCTGTTTTTT. Translating it yields CASADRGSGELFF.

V usage is TRBV10-2 and J usage is TRBJ2-7; 9 bases map to TRBD1. J lost 6 bases, V lost 5 bases, and 8 bases had no gene match. The CDR3 contains 14 residues. Per germline, CDR1 WSHSY and CDR2 SAAADI. The CDR3 nucleotides are TGCGCCAGCAGTTGGACAGGGGAAGGCGGCGAGCAGTACTTC. Amino acid sequence: CASSWTGEGGEQYF.

This chain's CDR3 is CASSLEGGRDEQYF. In nucleotides, the CDR3 is TGTGCCAGCAGCTTAGAGGGGGGGCGCGACGAGCAGTACTTC. V usage is TRBV7-9 and J usage is TRBJ2-7, with TRBD2 as a possible D gene (7 bases). V was trimmed by 1 base and J by 5 bases, leaving 12 bases between them. The CDR3 loop spans 14 amino acids. Germline V gives CDR1 SEHNR, CDR2 FQNEAQ (reference sequence).

This clone showed up just once. This rearrangement joins TRBV27 to TRBJ2-1, with TRBD2 matching 14 bases. This CDR3 has 15 residues. Germline CDR1 is MNHEY and CDR2 is SMNVEV (reference sequence). Trimming took 5 bases from V and 7 from J; bases not matched to a gene: 4. The CDR3 DNA is TGTGCCAGCAGTGTCGGGACTAGCGGGGGTAATGAGCAGTTCTTC. It yields the protein CASSVGTSGGNEQFF.

This chain connects TRBV12-5 to TRBJ1-5; TRBD1 matches 11 bases. CDR1 is LGHNT, CDR2 FRNRAP, per germline. This CDR3 region has 18 residues. Trimming at V came to 1 base and at J to 6 bases, leaving 11 bases not matched to a gene. The CDR3 sequence is CASGLDHVDRGLSQPQHF. The DNA for the CDR3 is TGTGCTAGTGGTTTGGACCACGTGGACAGGGGGCTGAGTCAGCCCCAGCATTTT.